Listed here are 20 T cell receptor beta chains from one sample, sequenced in a study. The repertoire was sequenced with immunoSEQ multiplex PCR; TCRdb's copy has only in-frame clones and lacks some. The sample lists some 68,000 clones, about 94% occurring once. Source material: PBMCs. The source of these receptors is a man in his forties with rheumatoid arthritis.

The rearrangement joins TRBV30 to TRBJ1-6; D gene unclear. The V gene lost 3 bases and the J gene lost 6 bases, with 9 bases spanning the gap. This CDR3 comprises 13 residues. The germline V gene encodes CDR1 GTSNPN and CDR2 SVGIG (reference sequence). The CDR3: CAWRGLSNSPLHF. Here the CDR3 DNA reads TGTGCCTGGAGAGGACTAAGTAATTCACCCCTCCACTTT.

The gene calls are TRBV11-2 and TRBJ1-1, with D possibly matching TRBD1 (6 bases). Trimming shortened V by 2 bases and J by 0 bases, and 13 bases separated the two germline ends. Germline CDR1 SGHAT, CDR2 FQNNGV. This CDR3 is 16 amino acids long. The CDR3 loop reads CASSLQIGQMNTEAFF. CDR3 nucleotides: TGTGCCAGCAGCTTACAGATCGGACAGATGAACACTGAAGCTTTCTTT.

The sample holds one count of this clone. The genes are TRBV5-1 and TRBJ2-5, with TRBD1 identical over 11 bases. CDR1 is SGHRS and CDR2 is YFSETQ in the germline V gene. Trimming took 0 bases from V and 5 from J; bases not matched to a gene: 6. The CDR3 totals 16 residues. The CDR3 loop is CASSLAGQGARETQYF. DNA of the CDR3: TGCGCCAGCAGCTTGGCCGGACAGGGGGCCAGGGAGACCCAGTACTTC.

This clone was observed a few times. Other DNA sequences in this specimen translate into the identical CDR3. V gene TRBV4-3 combines with J gene TRBJ1-1; 9 bases are a match to TRBD1. The germline CDR1 and CDR2 sequences are LGHNA and YSLEER. With 1 base clipped from V and 5 bases from J, the junction kept 5 bases outside the gene matches. CDR3 length: 15 residues. The CDR3 sequence: CASSQGGQGRTEAFF. The CDR3 DNA reads as TGCGCCAGCAGCCAAGGAGGACAGGGGCGGACTGAAGCTTTCTTT.

The chain links TRBV2 to TRBJ2-1, with TRBD2 as a possible D gene (5 bases). CDR3 size: 13 residues. The V gene lost 8 bases and the J gene lost 7 bases, with 15 bases spanning the gap. CDR1 is SNHLY and CDR2 is FYNNEI in the germline V gene. The CDR3 protein is CASGLLPRNEQFF. For the CDR3, the DNA is TGTGCCAGCGGACTCCTACCTAGGAATGAGCAGTTCTTC.

The chain is built from TRBV20-1 and TRBJ1-2; D gene unclear. From germline, CDR1 is DFQATT and CDR2 SNEGSKA (reference sequence). This CDR3 contains 12 residues. V lost 3 bases and J 0 bases, leaving 5 bases between the germline ends. The CDR3 spells CSASLPNYGYTF. The CDR3 region has the DNA TGCAGTGCTAGTCTGCCTAACTATGGCTACACCTTC.

The V gene is TRBV9, the J gene TRBJ2-1; 8 bases are a match to TRBD2. The V segment lost 3 bases and the J segment 2 bases; nucleotides outside the gene matches: 4. Germline CDR1 is SGDLS and CDR2 is YYNGEE. The CDR3 contains 15 residues. This CDR3 is CASSALSGTYNEQFF. CDR3 bases: TGTGCCAGCAGCGCCCTTAGCGGGACCTACAATGAGCAGTTCTTC.

This chain links TRBV4-1 with TRBJ1-4; D gene uncertain. This CDR3 comprises 16 residues. CDR1 and CDR2 (germline): MGHRA, YSYEKL. Trimming stripped 0 bases from V and 2 bases from J, with 10 bases between. CDR3 residues: CASSQEPPRTNEKLFF. The DNA of the CDR3 is TGCGCCAGCAGCCAAGAGCCCCCCCGCACTAATGAAAAACTGTTTTTT.

The chain joins TRBV28 to TRBJ2-7; 10 bases line up with TRBD1. The CDR3 is made up of 14 amino acids. Germline CDR1 is MDHEN and CDR2 is SYDVKM. V was pared by 0 bases and J by 6 bases, with 2 bases of the junction left unmatched. The CDR3 DNA reads as TGTGCCAGCAGTTTATGGGGACAGGGGTTCGAGCAGTACTTC. It specifies CASSLWGQGFEQYF.

V is TRBV4-1 and J is TRBJ2-7, with 10 positions matching TRBD2. The CDR3 is made up of 19 amino acids. Germline values: CDR1 MGHRA, CDR2 YSYEKL. V lost 1 base to trimming and J lost 0 bases; unmatched junction nucleotides: 12. In DNA, the CDR3 is TGCGCCAGCAGCCAAGTCTCTCACAGGTCTAGCGGGAGCTCCTACGAGCAGTACTTC. It yields the protein CASSQVSHRSSGSSYEQYF.

V is TRBV6-5 and J is TRBJ2-7; the D call may be TRBD1 or TRBD2 (6 bases each). The CDR3 sequence is 15 residues long. Trimming stripped 2 bases from V and 0 bases from J, with 11 bases between. Germline V gene lookup returns CDR1 MNHEY and CDR2 SVGAGI. The CDR3 region has the DNA TGTGCCAGCAGTTACGGTGGGGGGCCCTCCTACGAGCAGTACTTC. It codes for CASSYGGGPSYEQYF.

The chain combines TRBV5-5 with TRBJ2-6; D call uncertain. The V gene's germline CDR1 is SGHKS and CDR2 YYEKEE (reference sequence). This CDR3 has 15 residues. V was trimmed by 0 bases and J by 0 bases, leaving 4 bases between them. CDR3 region: CASSLAGSGANVLTF. CDR3 coding DNA: TGTGCCAGCAGCTTGGCAGGCTCTGGGGCCAACGTCCTGACTTTC.

The CDR3 sequence: CSASLIQVEETQYF. The CDR3 coding sequence is TGCAGTGCTAGTCTTATTCAAGTAGAAGAGACCCAGTACTTC. V usage is TRBV20-1 and J usage is TRBJ2-5, with D uncertain. The CDR3 has 14 amino acids. Trimming cost V 3 bases and J 3 bases, with 14 bases left between them. In germline, CDR1 is DFQATT, CDR2 SNEGSKA (reference sequence).

This clone appeared once. The J gene is TRBJ2-2, the V gene TRBV6-5; D is perhaps TRBD1 (5 bases). This CDR3 is 14 amino acids long. V lost 6 bases and J 1 base, leaving 9 bases between the germline ends. The germline CDR1 and CDR2 sequences are MNHEY and SVGAGI. The CDR3 protein is CASRYDRNTGELFF. CDR3 DNA sequence: TGTGCCAGCAGATATGACAGGAACACCGGGGAGCTGTTTTTT.

The chain recombines TRBV18 with TRBJ2-3; 8 bases are shared with TRBD1. The CDR3 length is 15 residues. The germline V gene has CDR1 KGHSH and CDR2 LQKENI. Germline trimming cut 2 bases from V and 5 bases from J; bases unmatched to any gene: 6. CDR3 amino acids: CASSPVRGQGDTQYF. The CDR3 DNA is TGTGCCAGCTCACCAGTCAGGGGGCAAGGAGATACGCAGTATTTT.

The chain combines TRBV6-2 or TRBV6-3 with TRBJ1-3, with 8 bases matching TRBD1. Germline CDR1 MNHEY, CDR2 SVGEGT. The length of the CDR3 is 16 residues. After removal of 5 bases from V and 2 bases from J, the junction contained 8 bases not matched to a gene. In DNA, the CDR3 is TGTGCCAGCAGTAGGACAGGGAAGAGGACTGGAAACACCATATATTTT. Translation: CASSRTGKRTGNTIYF.

The V call is TRBV7-9, the J call TRBJ1-4; TRBD1 might be the D (6 bases). CDR3 length equals 15 residues. V lost 1 base to trimming and J lost 3 bases, with 9 bases between them. From germline, CDR1 is SEHNR and CDR2 FQNEAQ (reference sequence). For the CDR3, the DNA is TGTGCCAGCAGCTTAGTCACAGGGTCTAATGAAAAACTGTTTTTT. Its protein is CASSLVTGSNEKLFF.

The CDR3 DNA is TGTGCCAGCAGTCATCGGGGACTAGCGGGGGTTGCCCAAGAGACCCAGTACTTC. It translates to CASSHRGLAGVAQETQYF. The chain is built from TRBV6-9 and TRBJ2-5; 14 bases agree with TRBD2. V trimming: 5 bases; J trimming: 1 base; junction bases outside the gene matches: 9. The germline gives CDR1 MNHGY, CDR2 SVAAGI. There are 18 residues in the CDR3.

This chain connects TRBV12-3 or TRBV12-4 to TRBJ1-1; D gene ambiguous. V lost 5 bases, J lost 0 bases, and 4 bases lay in between. CDR3 length: 12 amino acids. CDR3 residues: CASSPVNTEAFF. CDR3 nucleotides: TGTGCCAGCAGTCCAGTGAACACTGAAGCTTTCTTT.

The gene calls are TRBV24-1 and TRBJ2-1; 9 positions agree with TRBD2. The CDR3 runs to 15 residues. Germline V gene lookup returns CDR1 KGHDR and CDR2 SFDVKD. V lost 4 bases to trimming and J lost 6 bases; unmatched junction nucleotides: 6. CDR3 residues: CATSEGGGAGNEQFF. DNA for the CDR3: TGTGCCACCAGTGAAGGCGGGGGGGCCGGCAATGAGCAGTTCTTC.